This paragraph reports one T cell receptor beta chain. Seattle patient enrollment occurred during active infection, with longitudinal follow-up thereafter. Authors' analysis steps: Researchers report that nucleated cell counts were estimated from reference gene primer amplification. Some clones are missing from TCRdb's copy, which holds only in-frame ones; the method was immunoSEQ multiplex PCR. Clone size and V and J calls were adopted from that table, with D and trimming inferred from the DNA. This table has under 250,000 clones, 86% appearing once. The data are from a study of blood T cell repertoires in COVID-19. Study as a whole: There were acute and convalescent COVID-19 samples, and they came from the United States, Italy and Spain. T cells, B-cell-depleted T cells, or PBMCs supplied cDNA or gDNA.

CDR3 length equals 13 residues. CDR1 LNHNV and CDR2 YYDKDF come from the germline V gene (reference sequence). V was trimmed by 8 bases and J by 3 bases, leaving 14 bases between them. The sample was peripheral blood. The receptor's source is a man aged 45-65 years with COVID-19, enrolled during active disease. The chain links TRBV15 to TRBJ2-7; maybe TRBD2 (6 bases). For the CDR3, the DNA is TGTGCCACCGGAAATAGCGGACTCTACGAGCAGTACTTC. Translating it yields CATGNSGLYEQYF.